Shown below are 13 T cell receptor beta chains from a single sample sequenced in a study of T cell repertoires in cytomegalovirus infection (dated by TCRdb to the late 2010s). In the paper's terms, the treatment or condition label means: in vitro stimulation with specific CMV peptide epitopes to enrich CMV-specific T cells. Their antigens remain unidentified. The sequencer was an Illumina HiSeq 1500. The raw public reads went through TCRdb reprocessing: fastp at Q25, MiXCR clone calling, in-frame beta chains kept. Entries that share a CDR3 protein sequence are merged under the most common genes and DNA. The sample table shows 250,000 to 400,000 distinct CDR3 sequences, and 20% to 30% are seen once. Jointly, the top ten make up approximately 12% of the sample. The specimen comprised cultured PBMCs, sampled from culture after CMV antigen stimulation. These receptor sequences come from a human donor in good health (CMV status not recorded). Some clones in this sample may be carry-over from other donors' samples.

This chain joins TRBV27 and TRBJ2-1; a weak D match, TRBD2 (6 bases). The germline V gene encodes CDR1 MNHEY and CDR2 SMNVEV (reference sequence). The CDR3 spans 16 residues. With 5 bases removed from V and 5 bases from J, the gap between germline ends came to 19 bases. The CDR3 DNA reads TGTGCCAGCAGTACCACTAGCTCCGGGGAGGACAATGAGCAGTTCTTC. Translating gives CASSTTSSGEDNEQFF.

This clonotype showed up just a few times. The CDR3, as DNA: TGTGCCAGCACCTCGGGGAGCGGGAGGGATACGCAGTATTTT. This translates into CASTSGSGRDTQYF. The chain links TRBV7-8 to TRBJ2-3; 9 bases agree with TRBD2. This CDR3 is built from 14 residues. J gave up 6 bases and V 7 bases, and 8 bases lay outside the gene matches. Germline loops: CDR1 SGHVS, CDR2 FQNEAQ.

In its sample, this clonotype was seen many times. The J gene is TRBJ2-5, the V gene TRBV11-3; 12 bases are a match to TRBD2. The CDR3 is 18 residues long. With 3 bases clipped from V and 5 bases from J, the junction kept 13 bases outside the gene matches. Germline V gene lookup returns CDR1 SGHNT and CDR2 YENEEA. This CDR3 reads CASSLGSLAGGPGETQYF. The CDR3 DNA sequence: TGTGCCAGCAGCTTGGGTTCGCTAGCGGGAGGGCCGGGGGAGACCCAGTACTTC.

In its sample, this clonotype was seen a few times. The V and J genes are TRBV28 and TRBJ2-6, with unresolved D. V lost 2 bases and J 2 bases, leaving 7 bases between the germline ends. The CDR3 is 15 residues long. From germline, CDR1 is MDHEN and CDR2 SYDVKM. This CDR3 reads CASSLLTAGANVLTF. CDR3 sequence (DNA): TGTGCCAGCAGTTTACTAACGGCTGGGGCCAACGTCCTGACTTTC.

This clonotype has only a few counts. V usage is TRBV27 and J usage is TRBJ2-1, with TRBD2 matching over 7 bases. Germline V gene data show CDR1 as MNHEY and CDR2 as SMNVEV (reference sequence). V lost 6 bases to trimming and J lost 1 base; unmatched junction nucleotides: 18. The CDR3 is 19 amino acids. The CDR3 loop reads CASSTIGVLGRSSYNEQFF. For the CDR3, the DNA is TGTGCCAGCAGCACCATTGGGGTCCTCGGGAGGTCATCCTACAATGAGCAGTTCTTC.

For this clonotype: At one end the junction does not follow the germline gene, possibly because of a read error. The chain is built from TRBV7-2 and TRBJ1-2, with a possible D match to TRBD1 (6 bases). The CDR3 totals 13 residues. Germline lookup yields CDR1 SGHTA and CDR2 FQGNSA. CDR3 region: CASSAGQLLSLLF. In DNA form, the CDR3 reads TGTGCCAGCAGCGCCGGACAGCTTCTCAGCCTCCTCTTC. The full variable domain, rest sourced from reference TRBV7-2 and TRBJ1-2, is GAGVSQSPSNKVTEKGKDVELRCDPISGHTALYWYRQSLGQGLEFLIYFQGNSAPDKSGLPSDRFSAERTGGSVSTLTIQRTQQEDSAVYLCASSAGQLLSLLFGSGTRLTVV.

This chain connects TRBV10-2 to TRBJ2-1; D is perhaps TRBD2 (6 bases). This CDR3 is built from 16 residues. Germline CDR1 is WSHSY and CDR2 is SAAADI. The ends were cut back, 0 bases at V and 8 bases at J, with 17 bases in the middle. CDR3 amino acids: CASSESMGLLLHEQFF. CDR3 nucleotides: TGCGCCAGCAGTGAGTCGATGGGACTCCTCCTCCATGAGCAGTTCTTC.

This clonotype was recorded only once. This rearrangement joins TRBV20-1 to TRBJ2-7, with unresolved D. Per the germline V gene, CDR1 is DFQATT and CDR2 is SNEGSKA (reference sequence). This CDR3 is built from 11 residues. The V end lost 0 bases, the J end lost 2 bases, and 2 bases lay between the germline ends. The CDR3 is CSARDAYEQYF. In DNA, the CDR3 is TGCAGTGCTAGAGATGCCTACGAGCAGTACTTC.

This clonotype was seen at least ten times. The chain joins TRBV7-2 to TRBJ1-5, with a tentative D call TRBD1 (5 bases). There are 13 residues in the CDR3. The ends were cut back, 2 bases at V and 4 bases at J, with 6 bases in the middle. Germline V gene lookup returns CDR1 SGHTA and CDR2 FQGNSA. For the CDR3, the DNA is TGTGCCAGCAGCTTAAGGACAAATCAGCCCCAGCATTTT. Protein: CASSLRTNQPQHF.

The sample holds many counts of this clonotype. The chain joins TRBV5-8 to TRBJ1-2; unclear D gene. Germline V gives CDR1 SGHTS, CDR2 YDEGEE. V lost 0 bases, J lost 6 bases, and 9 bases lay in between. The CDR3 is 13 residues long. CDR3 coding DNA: TGTGCCAGCAGCTTGGTTCAGTCCCATGGCTACACCTTC. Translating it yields CASSLVQSHGYTF.

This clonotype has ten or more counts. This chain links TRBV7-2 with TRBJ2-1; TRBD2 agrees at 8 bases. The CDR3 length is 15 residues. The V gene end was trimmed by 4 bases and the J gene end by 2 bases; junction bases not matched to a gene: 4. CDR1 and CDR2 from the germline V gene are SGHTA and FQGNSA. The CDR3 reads CASSSPGLAYNEQFF. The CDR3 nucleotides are TGTGCCAGCAGCTCACCGGGACTAGCCTACAATGAGCAGTTCTTC. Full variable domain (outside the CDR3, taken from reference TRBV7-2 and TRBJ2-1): GAGVSQSPSNKVTEKGKDVELRCDPISGHTALYWYRQSLGQGLEFLIYFQGNSAPDKSGLPSDRFSAERTGGSVSTLTIQRTQQEDSAVYLCASSSPGLAYNEQFFGPGTRLTVL.

CDR3 sequence: CSARRTGLDEQYF. The CDR3 DNA reads TGCAGTGCTAGAAGGACCGGCCTAGACGAGCAGTACTTC. This chain links TRBV20-1 with TRBJ2-7; D is ambiguous. Germline V gives CDR1 DFQATT, CDR2 SNEGSKA (reference sequence). V shed 2 bases and J shed 5 bases, with 13 bases lying between them. The CDR3 runs to 13 residues.

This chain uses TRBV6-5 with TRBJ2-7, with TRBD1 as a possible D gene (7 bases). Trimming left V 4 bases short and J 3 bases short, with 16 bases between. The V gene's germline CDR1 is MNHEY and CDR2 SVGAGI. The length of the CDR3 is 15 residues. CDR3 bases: TGTGCCAGCAGTTCCAGTGGAGGGGGCTACTACGAGCAGTACTTC. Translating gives CASSSSGGGYYEQYF.